This T cell receptor (beta chain) was observed in a study of blood T cells in healthy people across ages (dated by TCRdb to between 2015 and 2016). A note on the overall study: Template switching captured roughly one uniquely barcoded TCR beta cDNA molecule per two T cells in model experiments. To avoid experimental bias, donors of different ages were distributed randomly across sequencing lanes. Using the same blood draw, the study looked at two additional independent replicas of 1 million unique cDNA reads for two donors, one aged 18 to 30 and the other aged 80 or older. The donors were divided into four age groups: young (average approximately 16 years), middle-aged (about 40), aged (approximately 59) and long-lived (about 80). Age-related changes in TCR beta repertoire diversity were measured in the study by deep sequencing normalized with unique cDNA molecular identifiers. Broad study findings and their caveats: Compared with the aged group, the long-lived group had more naive CD4+ T cells, fewer expanded clones and increased TCR diversity, suggesting age selection. Since profiling was done on bulk unsorted PBMCs, naive and antigen-experienced compartments could not be conclusively compared. Estimates of total diversity from one million sequenced T cells were regarded as lower bounds and underestimates. A strong correlation was found between observed TCR beta diversity and the percentage of naive T cells measured by flow cytometry. Because the CMV infection status of the donors was unknown, age-related changes in expanded clonotypes may potentially have been confounded. As age increased, observed TCR beta diversity per million T cells dropped in a roughly linear way, and a significant reduction was already evident by age 40.

The library was produced with 5' RACE. A second PCR of roughly 7 to 11 cycles was performed with a sample-barcoded 5' primer and a J-beta primer mix. A template-switch 5' adaptor carrying 12 random nucleotides introduced a unique molecular identifier onto each TCR beta cDNA molecule. Each sample yielded at least 3 million CDR3-containing paired-end reads. All of the RNA was converted into first-strand cDNA using the Mint cDNA synthesis kit, with a TRBC-specific oligonucleotide serving as the primer. All cDNA was treated with uracil-DNA glycosylase and then went through a first 18-cycle PCR with the universal primers M1SS and BC2_uni_R. The authors' analysis ran thus. Each sample was normalized by randomly selecting 1 million high-quality reads, each carrying a distinct molecular identifier. Reads with shared molecular identifiers were discarded instead of being binned into consensus sequences. MiTCR, run with a Q25 quality threshold and the strictest error-elimination algorithm, handled CDR3 identification, clonotype clustering and error correction. A nonparametric unseen species model using Euler transformation provided a lower-bound estimate of total TCR beta diversity. TCRdb's own reprocessing of the public reads used fastp at Q25 and MiXCR and kept productive beta chains. All rows with the same CDR3 protein become a single entry with the most common DNA and genes. The V and J calls reflect TCRdb's pipeline rather than the authors' work. This sample is represented by around 1,800,000 distinct CDR3 sequences; 39% of them were singletons. The top ten clonotypes cover under 25% of the sample.

The roughly 42 donors, aged about 6 to 90 years, were systemically healthy Caucasian individuals from Russia. Each donor gave approximately 9.4 milliliters of peripheral blood, drawn into EDTA-treated Vacutainer tubes. Ficoll-Paque density-gradient centrifugation was used to isolate PBMCs, with at least 6.5 million per sample. Total RNA was extracted from PBMCs with Trizol reagent, with at least 5 micrograms obtained per sample. For every donor, an aliquot of PBMCs went through flow cytometry to measure the percentages of naive CD45RAhigh/CD27high T cells. The germline V gene sets CDR1 to SGHRS and CDR2 to YFSETQ. V lost 0 bases and J lost 7 bases, and the count of bases not matched to a germline gene is 5. Inclusive of the bounding cysteine and phenylalanine, the CDR3 is 16 residues long. Only the CDR3 DNA is retained, 48 bases long and in frame from the first base. With respect to this clonotype: Its antigen is unknown. No qualities accompany the bases; no much larger clone lies one base away.

The source of this sequence is a human donor in good health. Sequenced material: blood. This sequence uses TRBV5-1 and TRBJ2-1, with 12 bases aligning to TRBD2. The bases are TGCGCCAGCAGCTTGGAGGCCCTAGCGGGGGGGAATGAGCAGTTCTTC. Its protein reads: CASSLEALAGGNEQFF. Joined to the reference TRBV5-1 and TRBJ2-1 proteins, this CDR3 gives the full variable domain: KAGVTQTPRYLIKTRGQQVTLSCSPISGHRSVSWYQQTPGQGLQFLFEYFSETQRNKGNFPGRFSGRQFSNSRSEMNVSTLELGDSALYLCASSLEALAGGNEQFFGPGTRLTVL.